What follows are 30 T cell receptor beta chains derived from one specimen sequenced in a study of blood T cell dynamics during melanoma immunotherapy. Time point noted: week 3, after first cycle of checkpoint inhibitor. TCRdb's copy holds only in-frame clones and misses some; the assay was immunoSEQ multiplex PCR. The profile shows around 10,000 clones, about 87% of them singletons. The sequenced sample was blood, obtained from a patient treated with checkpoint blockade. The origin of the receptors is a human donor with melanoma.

This CDR3 reads CASSPRGGNTGELFF. The CDR3 region has the DNA TGTGCCAGCAGCCCCCGCGGAGGGAACACCGGGGAGCTGTTTTTT. The genes are TRBV7-2 and TRBJ2-2; D perhaps matches TRBD2 (5 bases). Trimming removed 5 bases from V and 1 base from J, with 11 bases in between. The germline V gene encodes CDR1 SGHTA and CDR2 FQGNSA. CDR3 length: 15 amino acids.

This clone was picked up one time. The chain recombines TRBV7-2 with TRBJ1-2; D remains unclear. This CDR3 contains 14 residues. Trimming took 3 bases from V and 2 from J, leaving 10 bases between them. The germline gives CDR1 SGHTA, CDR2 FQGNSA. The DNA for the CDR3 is TGTGCCAGCAGCTTGTCGTATCAGAACTATGGCTACACCTTC. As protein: CASSLSYQNYGYTF.

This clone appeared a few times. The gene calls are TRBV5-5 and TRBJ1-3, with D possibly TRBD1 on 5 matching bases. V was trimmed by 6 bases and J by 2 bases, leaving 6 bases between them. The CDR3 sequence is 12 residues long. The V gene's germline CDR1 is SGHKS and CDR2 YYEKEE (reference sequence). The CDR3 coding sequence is TGTGCCAGCACAGGGCCTGGAAACACCATATATTTT. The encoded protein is CASTGPGNTIYF.

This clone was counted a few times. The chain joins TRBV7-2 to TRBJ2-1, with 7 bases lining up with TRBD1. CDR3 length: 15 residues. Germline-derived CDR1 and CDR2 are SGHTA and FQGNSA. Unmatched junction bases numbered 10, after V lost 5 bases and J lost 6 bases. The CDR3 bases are TGTGCCAGCAGCCTCGGGACAGTCAGTGTCAATGAGCAGTTCTTC. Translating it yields CASSLGTVSVNEQFF.

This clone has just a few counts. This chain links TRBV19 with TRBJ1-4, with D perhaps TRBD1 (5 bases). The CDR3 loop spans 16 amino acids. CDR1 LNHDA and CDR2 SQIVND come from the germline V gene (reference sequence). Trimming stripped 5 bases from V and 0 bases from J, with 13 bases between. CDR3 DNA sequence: TGTGCCAGTAGTGCCGAGACAGAAGCAACTAATGAAAAACTGTTTTTT. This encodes CASSAETEATNEKLFF.

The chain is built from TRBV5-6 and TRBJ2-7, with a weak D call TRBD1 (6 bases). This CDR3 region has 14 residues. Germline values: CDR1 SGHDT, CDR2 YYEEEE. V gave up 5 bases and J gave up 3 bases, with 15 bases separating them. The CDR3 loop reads CASSSGVQGYEQYF. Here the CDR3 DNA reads TGTGCCAGCAGTTCTGGGGTACAGGGCTACGAGCAGTACTTC.

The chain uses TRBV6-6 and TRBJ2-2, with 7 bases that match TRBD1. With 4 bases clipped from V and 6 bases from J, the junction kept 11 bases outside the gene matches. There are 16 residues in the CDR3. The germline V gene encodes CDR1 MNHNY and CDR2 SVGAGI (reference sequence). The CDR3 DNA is TGTGCCAGCAGTTCCATGACAGGGAGAAGTTCCGGGGAGCTGTTTTTT. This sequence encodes CASSSMTGRSSGELFF.

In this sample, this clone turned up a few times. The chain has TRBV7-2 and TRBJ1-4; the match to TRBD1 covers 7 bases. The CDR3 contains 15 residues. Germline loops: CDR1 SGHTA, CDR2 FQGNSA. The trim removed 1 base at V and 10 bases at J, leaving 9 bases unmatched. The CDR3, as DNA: TGTGCCAGCAGCTTAGAGGGAAGGGCAGGGGGAAAACTGTTTTTT. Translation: CASSLEGRAGGKLFF.

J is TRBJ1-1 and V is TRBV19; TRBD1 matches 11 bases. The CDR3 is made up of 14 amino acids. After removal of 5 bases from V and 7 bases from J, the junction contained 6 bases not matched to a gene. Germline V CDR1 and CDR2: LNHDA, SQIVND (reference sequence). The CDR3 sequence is CASSYRGQGGEAFF. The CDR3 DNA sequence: TGTGCCAGTAGTTACAGGGGACAGGGGGGTGAAGCTTTCTTT.

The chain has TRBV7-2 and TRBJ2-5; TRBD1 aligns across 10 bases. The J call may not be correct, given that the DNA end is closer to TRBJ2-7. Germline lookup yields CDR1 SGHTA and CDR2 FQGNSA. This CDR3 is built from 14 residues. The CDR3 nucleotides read TGTGCCAGCAGCTTGACAGGGGGCGGTTACGAGCAGTACTTC. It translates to CASSLTGGGYEQYF.

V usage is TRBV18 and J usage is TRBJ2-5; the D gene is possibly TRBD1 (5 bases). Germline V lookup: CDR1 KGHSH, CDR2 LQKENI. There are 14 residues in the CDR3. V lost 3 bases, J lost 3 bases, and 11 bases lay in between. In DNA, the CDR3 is TGTGCCAGCTCACCCGAGTCAGGGAAAGAGACCCAGTACTTC. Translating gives CASSPESGKETQYF.

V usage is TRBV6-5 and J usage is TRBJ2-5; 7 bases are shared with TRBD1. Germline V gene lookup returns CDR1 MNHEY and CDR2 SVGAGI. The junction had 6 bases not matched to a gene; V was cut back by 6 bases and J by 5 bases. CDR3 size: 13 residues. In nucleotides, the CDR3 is TGTGCCAGCAGAGAGGGGGCGAGGGAGACCCAGTACTTC. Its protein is CASREGARETQYF.

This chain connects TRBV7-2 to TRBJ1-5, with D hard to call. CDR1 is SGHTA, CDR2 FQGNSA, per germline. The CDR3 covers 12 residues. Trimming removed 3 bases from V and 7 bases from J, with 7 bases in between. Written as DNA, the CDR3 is TGTGCCAGCAGCTTGATGGCCCAGCCCCAGCATTTT. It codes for CASSLMAQPQHF. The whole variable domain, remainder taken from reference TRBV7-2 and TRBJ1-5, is GAGVSQSPSNKVTEKGKDVELRCDPISGHTALYWYRQSLGQGLEFLIYFQGNSAPDKSGLPSDRFSAERTGGSVSTLTIQRTQQEDSAVYLCASSLMAQPQHFGDGTRLSIL.

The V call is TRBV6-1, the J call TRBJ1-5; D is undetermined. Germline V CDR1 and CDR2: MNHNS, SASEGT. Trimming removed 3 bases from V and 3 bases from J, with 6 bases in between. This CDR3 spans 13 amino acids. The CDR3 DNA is TGTGCCAGCAGTGAGCTTGCCAATCAGCCCCAGCATTTT. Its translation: CASSELANQPQHF.

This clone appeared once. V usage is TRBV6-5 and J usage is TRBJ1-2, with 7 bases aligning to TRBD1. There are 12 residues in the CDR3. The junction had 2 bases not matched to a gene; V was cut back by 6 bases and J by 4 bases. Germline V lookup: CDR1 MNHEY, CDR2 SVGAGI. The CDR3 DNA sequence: TGTGCCAGCAGGGACAGGACCTATGGCTACACCTTC. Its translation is CASRDRTYGYTF.

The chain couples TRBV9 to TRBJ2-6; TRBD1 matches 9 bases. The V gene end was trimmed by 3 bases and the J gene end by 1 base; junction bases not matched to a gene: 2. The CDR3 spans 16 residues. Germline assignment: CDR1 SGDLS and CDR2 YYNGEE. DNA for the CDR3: TGTGCCAGCAGCGGAGACAGGGGGTCTGGGGCCAACGTCCTGACTTTC. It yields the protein CASSGDRGSGANVLTF.

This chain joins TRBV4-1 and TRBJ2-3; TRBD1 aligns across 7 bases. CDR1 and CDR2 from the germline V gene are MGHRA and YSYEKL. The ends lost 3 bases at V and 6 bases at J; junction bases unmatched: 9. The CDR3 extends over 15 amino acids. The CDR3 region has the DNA TGCGCCAGCAGCCAGGGTAGACAGGGCGGGGATACGCAGTATTTT. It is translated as CASSQGRQGGDTQYF.

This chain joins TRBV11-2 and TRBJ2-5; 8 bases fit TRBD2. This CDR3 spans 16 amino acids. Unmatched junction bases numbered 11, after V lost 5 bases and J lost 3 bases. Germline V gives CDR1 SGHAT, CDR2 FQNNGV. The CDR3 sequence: CASSVGTSRQEETQYF. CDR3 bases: TGTGCCAGCAGCGTTGGGACTAGTAGGCAAGAAGAGACCCAGTACTTC.

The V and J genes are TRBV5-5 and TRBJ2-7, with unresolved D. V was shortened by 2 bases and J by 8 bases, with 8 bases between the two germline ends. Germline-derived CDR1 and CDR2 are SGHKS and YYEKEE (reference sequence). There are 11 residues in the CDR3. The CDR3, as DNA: TGTGCCAGCAGCTTTCAAGGCAAGCAGTACTTC. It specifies CASSFQGKQYF. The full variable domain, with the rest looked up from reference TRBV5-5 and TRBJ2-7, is DAGVTQSPTHLIKTRGQQVTLRCSPISGHKSVSWYQQVLGQGPQFIFQYYEKEERGRGNFPDRFSARQFPNYSSELNVNALLLGDSALYLCASSFQGKQYFGPGTRLTVT.

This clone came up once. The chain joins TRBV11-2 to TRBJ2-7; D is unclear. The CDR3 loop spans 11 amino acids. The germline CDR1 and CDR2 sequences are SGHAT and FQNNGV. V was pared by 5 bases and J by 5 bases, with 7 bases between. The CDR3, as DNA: TGTGCCAGCAGCCTTGGGCACGAGCAGTACTTC. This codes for CASSLGHEQYF.

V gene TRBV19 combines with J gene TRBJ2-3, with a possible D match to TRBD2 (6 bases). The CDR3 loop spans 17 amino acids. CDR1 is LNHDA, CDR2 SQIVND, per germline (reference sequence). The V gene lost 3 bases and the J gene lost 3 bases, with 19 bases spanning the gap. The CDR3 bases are TGTGCCAGTAGTATCGGCCGGGAGAGGGGCGCAACAGATACGCAGTATTTT. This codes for CASSIGRERGATDTQYF.

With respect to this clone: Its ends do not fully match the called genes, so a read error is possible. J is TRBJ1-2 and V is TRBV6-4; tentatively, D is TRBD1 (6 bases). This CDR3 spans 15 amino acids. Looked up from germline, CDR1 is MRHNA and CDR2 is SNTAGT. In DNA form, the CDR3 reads TGTGCCAGCAGTGACCCGACAGGAACAAACTATGGCCACACCTTC. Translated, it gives CASSDPTGTNYGHTF.

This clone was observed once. The CDR3 here is CASSQEIAETQYF. CDR3 sequence (DNA): TGTGCCAGCAGCCAAGAAATAGCAGAGACCCAGTACTTC. The gene calls are TRBV4-2 and TRBJ2-5; no reliable D call. The V end lost 0 bases, the J end lost 4 bases, and 6 bases lay between the germline ends. Germline V gene lookup returns CDR1 LGHNA and CDR2 YNFKEQ. The CDR3 has 13 residues.

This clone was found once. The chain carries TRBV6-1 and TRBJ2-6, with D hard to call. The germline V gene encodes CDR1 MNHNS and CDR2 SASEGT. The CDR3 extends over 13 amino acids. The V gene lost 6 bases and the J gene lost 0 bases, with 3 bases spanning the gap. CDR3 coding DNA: TGTGCCAGCAGCGACTCTGGGGCCAACGTCCTGACTTTC. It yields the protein CASSDSGANVLTF.

CDR3 sequence (DNA): TGCAGTGCTAGTCAGGGAAACGAGCAGTACTTC. This translates into CSASQGNEQYF. The genes are TRBV20-1 and TRBJ2-7; TRBD1 might be the D (5 bases). From germline, CDR1 is DFQATT and CDR2 SNEGSKA (reference sequence). Between the trimmed V and J ends, which lost 3 bases and 5 bases, there was a span of 8 bases. This CDR3 is 11 amino acids long.

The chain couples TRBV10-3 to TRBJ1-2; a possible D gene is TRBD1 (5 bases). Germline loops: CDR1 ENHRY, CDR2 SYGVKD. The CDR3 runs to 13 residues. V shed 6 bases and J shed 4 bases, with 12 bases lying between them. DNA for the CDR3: TGTGCCATCAGGGACCGACAGCCCTATGGCTACACCTTC. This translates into CAIRDRQPYGYTF.

The CDR3: CASSIAHGTASSGANVLTF. CDR3 bases: TGTGCCAGTAGTATAGCCCACGGGACAGCCAGCTCTGGGGCCAACGTCCTGACTTTC. This chain joins TRBV19 and TRBJ2-6; 7 bases align to TRBD1. With 1 base clipped from V and 0 bases from J, the junction kept 9 bases outside the gene matches. Germline V lookup: CDR1 LNHDA, CDR2 SQIVND (reference sequence). This CDR3 has 19 residues.

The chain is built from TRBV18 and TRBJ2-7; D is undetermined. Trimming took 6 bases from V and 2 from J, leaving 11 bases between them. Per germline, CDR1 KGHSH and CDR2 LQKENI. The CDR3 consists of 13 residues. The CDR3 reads CASSTTATYEQYF. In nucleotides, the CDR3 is TGTGCCAGCTCTACTACAGCCACCTACGAGCAGTACTTC.

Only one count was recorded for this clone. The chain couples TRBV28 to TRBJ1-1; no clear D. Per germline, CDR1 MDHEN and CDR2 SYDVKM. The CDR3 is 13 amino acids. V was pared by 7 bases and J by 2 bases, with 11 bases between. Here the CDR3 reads CASNLAQNTEAFF. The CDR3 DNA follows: TGTGCCAGCAACTTGGCCCAAAACACTGAAGCTTTCTTT.

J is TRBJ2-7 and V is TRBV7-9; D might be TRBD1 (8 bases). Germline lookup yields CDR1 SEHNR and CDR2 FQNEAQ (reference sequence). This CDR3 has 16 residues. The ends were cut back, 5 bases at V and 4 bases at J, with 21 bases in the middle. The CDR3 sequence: CASSLTQGEGMYEQYF. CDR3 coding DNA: TGTGCCAGCAGCCTTACACAGGGGGAGGGTATGTACGAGCAGTACTTC. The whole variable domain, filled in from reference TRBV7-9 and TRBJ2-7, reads DTGVSQNPRHKITKRGQNVTFRCDPISEHNRLYWYRQTLGQGPEFLTYFQNEAQLEKSRLLSDRFSAERPKGSFSTLEIQRTEQGDSAMYLCASSLTQGEGMYEQYFGPGTRLTVT.